The rows below give T cell receptor beta chains drawn from one sample of a study of blood T cell repertoires in COVID-19. Measured with immunoSEQ multiplex PCR; TCRdb has only the in-frame clones, and not every one. The sample contains fewer than 350,000 clones, 87% of which appear only once. The sample was peripheral blood. All receptors derive from a man under 40 with COVID-19, enrolled during active disease. Each CDR3 is given with its conserved first and last residue. A D gene is named only where the DNA matches it firmly. Clone size is not always given. Where it is, it says once, few, many or a class for expanded clones.

CDR3 length: 16
clone size: NA
D gene: TRBD2
J gene: TRBJ2-1
V gene: TRBV5-1
CDR3 protein: CASSSSRTSGSNEQFF
CDR3 DNA: TGCGCCAGCAGCTCCAGCCGGACTAGCGGGAGTAATGAGCAGTTCTTC

CDR3 length: 14
clone size: NA
D gene: NA
J gene: TRBJ2-7
V gene: TRBV10-3
CDR3 protein: CAIRGQRVSYEQYF
CDR3 DNA: TGTGCCATCAGAGGTCAGCGAGTCTCCTACGAGCAGTACTTC

CDR3 length: 16
clone size: once
D gene: TRBD2
J gene: TRBJ2-7
V gene: TRBV18
CDR3 protein: CASSSRGLSGSYEQYF
CDR3 DNA: TGTGCCAGCTCATCCAGAGGCCTTAGCGGGAGTTACGAGCAGTACTTC

CDR3 length: 14
clone size: NA
D gene: TRBD1
J gene: TRBJ2-5
V gene: TRBV6-5
CDR3 protein: CASSLLDRKETQYF
CDR3 DNA: TGTGCCAGCAGTCTCCTGGACAGGAAAGAGACCCAGTACTTC

CDR3 length: 14
clone size: once
D gene: TRBD1
J gene: TRBJ2-7
V gene: TRBV9
CDR3 protein: CASSVGQGTYEQYF
CDR3 DNA: TGTGCCAGCAGCGTCGGACAGGGGACCTACGAGCAGTACTTC

CDR3 length: 16
clone size: NA
D gene: TRBD2
J gene: TRBJ2-1
V gene: TRBV5-1
CDR3 protein: CASSLRGSSGDNEQFF
CDR3 DNA: TGCGCCAGCAGCTTGAGGGGATCTAGCGGCGACAATGAGCAGTTCTTC

CDR3 length: 18
clone size: NA
D gene: NA
J gene: TRBJ1-1
V gene: TRBV15
CDR3 protein: CATSRDLNFGLLNTEAFF
CDR3 DNA: TGTGCCACCAGCAGAGATTTGAATTTTGGCCTCCTTAACACTGAAGCTTTCTTT

CDR3 length: 13
clone size: NA
D gene: NA
J gene: TRBJ2-1
V gene: TRBV6-6
CDR3 protein: CAGKDSNYNEQFF
CDR3 DNA: TGTGCCGGGAAGGACTCAAACTACAATGAGCAGTTCTTC

CDR3 length: 14
clone size: NA
D gene: NA
J gene: TRBJ1-1
V gene: TRBV7-9
CDR3 protein: CASSFRNANTEAFF
CDR3 DNA: TGTGCCAGCAGCTTCAGGAACGCGAACACTGAAGCTTTCTTT

CDR3 length: 14
clone size: NA
D gene: NA
J gene: TRBJ1-2
V gene: TRBV5-1
CDR3 protein: CASSLGQTEYGYTF
CDR3 DNA: TGCGCCAGCAGCTTGGGGCAGACTGAATATGGCTACACCTTC

CDR3 length: 14
clone size: NA
D gene: NA
J gene: TRBJ1-5
V gene: TRBV19
CDR3 protein: CASSERQYNQPQHF
CDR3 DNA: TGTGCCAGTAGTGAACGACAGTACAATCAGCCCCAGCATTTT

CDR3 length: 15
clone size: once
D gene: TRBD1
J gene: TRBJ2-1
V gene: TRBV9
CDR3 protein: CASSVVGQGDGEQFF
CDR3 DNA: TGTGCCAGCAGCGTAGTGGGACAGGGGGACGGTGAGCAGTTCTTC

CDR3 length: 15
clone size: NA
D gene: TRBD1
J gene: TRBJ2-2
V gene: TRBV6-2/TRBV6-3
CDR3 protein: CASSLRQGSTGELFF
CDR3 DNA: TGTGCCAGCAGTTTAAGACAGGGATCCACCGGGGAGCTGTTTTTT

CDR3 length: 16
clone size: NA
D gene: NA
J gene: TRBJ1-2
V gene: TRBV6-1
CDR3 protein: CASSGESSAANYGYTF
CDR3 DNA: TGTGCCAGCAGTGGTGAAAGTTCGGCGGCTAACTATGGCTACACCTTC

CDR3 length: 15
clone size: NA
D gene: NA
J gene: TRBJ2-1
V gene: TRBV7-3
CDR3 protein: CASSPGLATYNEQFF
CDR3 DNA: TGTGCCAGCAGCCCCGGACTCGCCACCTACAATGAGCAGTTCTTC

CDR3 length: 13
clone size: NA
D gene: TRBD2
J gene: TRBJ2-5
V gene: TRBV2
CDR3 protein: CASQTSGQETQYF
CDR3 DNA: TGTGCCAGTCAGACTAGCGGACAAGAGACCCAGTACTTC

CDR3 length: 15
clone size: NA
D gene: NA
J gene: TRBJ2-1
V gene: TRBV7-2
CDR3 protein: CASSLGLAQANEQFF
CDR3 DNA: TGTGCCAGCAGCTTAGGGCTAGCACAAGCCAATGAGCAGTTCTTC

CDR3 length: 14
clone size: NA
D gene: NA
J gene: TRBJ1-5
V gene: TRBV19
CDR3 protein: CASITVGGNQPQHF
CDR3 DNA: TGTGCCAGTATTACAGTGGGTGGCAATCAGCCCCAGCATTTT

CDR3 length: 16
clone size: few
D gene: NA
J gene: TRBJ2-6
V gene: TRBV4-2
CDR3 protein: CASSQETVSGANVLTF
CDR3 DNA: TGTGCCAGCAGCCAAGAAACAGTCTCTGGGGCCAACGTCCTGACTTTC

CDR3 length: 16
clone size: NA
D gene: TRBD1
J gene: TRBJ1-3
V gene: TRBV7-2
CDR3 protein: CASRRTGPISGNTIYF
CDR3 DNA: TGTGCCAGCAGAAGGACAGGACCTATCTCTGGAAACACCATATATTTT

CDR3 length: 17
clone size: NA
D gene: TRBD2
J gene: TRBJ2-1
V gene: TRBV7-3
CDR3 protein: CASSLTRVAGGFNEQFF
CDR3 DNA: TGTGCCAGCAGCTTAACTAGGGTAGCGGGAGGTTTCAATGAGCAGTTCTTC

CDR3 length: 13
clone size: NA
D gene: NA
J gene: TRBJ1-2
V gene: TRBV12-1
CDR3 protein: CASPDRANIGYTF
CDR3 DNA: TGTGCCAGCCCGGACAGGGCTAATATAGGCTACACCTTC

CDR3 length: 14
clone size: NA
D gene: TRBD1
J gene: TRBJ2-3
V gene: TRBV7-2
CDR3 protein: CASSLIRDSSTQYF
CDR3 DNA: TGTGCCAGCAGCTTGATTCGGGACAGCAGTACGCAGTATTTT

CDR3 length: 14
clone size: NA
D gene: NA
J gene: TRBJ1-5
V gene: TRBV6-5
CDR3 protein: CASSSNQGNQPQHF
CDR3 DNA: TGTGCCAGCAGTTCCAACCAGGGGAATCAGCCCCAGCATTTT

CDR3 length: 13
clone size: once
D gene: NA
J gene: TRBJ1-2
V gene: TRBV12-3/TRBV12-4
CDR3 protein: CASSLAGGKGYTF
CDR3 DNA: TGTGCCAGCAGTTTAGCGGGAGGGAAAGGCTACACCTTC

CDR3 length: 15
clone size: NA
D gene: NA
J gene: TRBJ1-5
V gene: TRBV19
CDR3 protein: CASRRGAWGNQPQHF
CDR3 DNA: TGTGCCAGTAGGCGTGGGGCTTGGGGCAATCAGCCCCAGCATTTT

CDR3 length: 14
clone size: NA
D gene: NA
J gene: TRBJ1-6
V gene: TRBV10-3
CDR3 protein: CAISERRDNSPLHF
CDR3 DNA: TGTGCCATCAGTGAACGGAGGGATAATTCACCCCTCCACTTT

CDR3 length: 16
clone size: NA
D gene: NA
J gene: TRBJ1-5
V gene: TRBV6-2/TRBV6-3
CDR3 protein: CASSYQGGDGGQPQHF
CDR3 DNA: TGTGCCAGCAGTTACCAGGGCGGGGACGGGGGACAGCCCCAGCATTTT

CDR3 length: 16
clone size: NA
D gene: NA
J gene: TRBJ1-2
V gene: TRBV4-1
CDR3 protein: CASSQDQGVLLYGYTF
CDR3 DNA: TGCGCCAGCAGCCAAGATCAAGGGGTCCTGCTCTATGGCTACACCTTC

CDR3 length: 15
clone size: NA
D gene: NA
J gene: TRBJ1-2
V gene: TRBV6-5
CDR3 protein: CASSLQGRGAYGYTF
CDR3 DNA: TGTGCCAGCAGCTTACAGGGAAGAGGGGCTTATGGCTACACCTTC

CDR3 length: 14
clone size: once
D gene: NA
J gene: TRBJ1-5
V gene: TRBV7-2
CDR3 protein: CASSARTSFTPQHF
CDR3 DNA: TGTGCCAGCAGCGCCCGGACATCCTTTACGCCCCAGCATTTT

CDR3 length: 16
clone size: NA
D gene: NA
J gene: TRBJ1-6
V gene: TRBV30
CDR3 protein: CAWKYGGTSYNSPLHF
CDR3 DNA: TGTGCCTGGAAGTACGGAGGGACCTCCTATAATTCACCCCTCCACTTT

CDR3 length: 15
clone size: NA
D gene: TRBD1
J gene: TRBJ2-7
V gene: TRBV6-1
CDR3 protein: CASSERNRDRDEQYF
CDR3 DNA: TGTGCCAGCAGTGAAAGAAACCGGGACAGGGACGAGCAGTACTTC

CDR3 length: 11
clone size: once
D gene: NA
J gene: TRBJ1-3
V gene: TRBV6-5
CDR3 protein: CASRRGYTIYF
CDR3 DNA: TGTGCCAGCAGAAGGGGGTACACCATATATTTT

CDR3 length: 15
clone size: NA
D gene: TRBD1
J gene: TRBJ1-1
V gene: TRBV7-2
CDR3 protein: CASSPVDRGGTEAFF
CDR3 DNA: TGTGCCAGCAGCCCCGTGGACAGGGGGGGCACTGAAGCTTTCTTT

CDR3 length: 11
clone size: NA
D gene: NA
J gene: TRBJ2-1
V gene: TRBV19
CDR3 protein: CASNTGLEQFF
CDR3 DNA: TGTGCCAGTAATACAGGTTTGGAGCAGTTCTTC

CDR3 length: 12
clone size: NA
D gene: TRBD1
J gene: TRBJ1-2
V gene: TRBV30
CDR3 protein: CAWSQGQYGYTF
CDR3 DNA: TGTGCCTGGAGCCAGGGACAGTATGGCTACACCTTC

CDR3 length: 14
clone size: NA
D gene: TRBD1
J gene: TRBJ1-2
V gene: TRBV7-9
CDR3 protein: CASSLTDRGLRYTF
CDR3 DNA: TGTGCCAGCAGCTTAACGGACAGGGGGCTTCGCTACACCTTC

CDR3 length: 13
clone size: NA
D gene: NA
J gene: TRBJ2-7
V gene: TRBV6-5
CDR3 protein: CASRGSYSYEQYF
CDR3 DNA: TGTGCCAGCAGGGGCAGTTACTCCTACGAGCAGTACTTC

CDR3 length: 17
clone size: NA
D gene: NA
J gene: TRBJ2-6
V gene: TRBV27
CDR3 protein: CASSQPFRVGGANVLTF
CDR3 DNA: TGTGCCAGCAGTCAACCCTTCAGGGTAGGTGGGGCCAACGTCCTGACTTTC

CDR3 length: 13
clone size: NA
D gene: NA
J gene: TRBJ2-2
V gene: TRBV7-2
CDR3 protein: CASSLVGPGELFF
CDR3 DNA: TGTGCCAGCAGCTTAGTGGGGCCCGGGGAGCTGTTTTTT

CDR3 length: 14
clone size: NA
D gene: TRBD1
J gene: TRBJ1-5
V gene: TRBV7-6
CDR3 protein: CASSGGQGDQPQHF
CDR3 DNA: TGTGCCAGCAGCGGGGGACAGGGGGACCAGCCCCAGCATTTT

CDR3 length: 14
clone size: NA
D gene: TRBD1
J gene: TRBJ1-2
V gene: TRBV7-8
CDR3 protein: CASSLAAQGFGYTF
CDR3 DNA: TGTGCCAGCAGCTTAGCGGCACAGGGGTTTGGCTACACCTTC

CDR3 length: 14
clone size: once
D gene: NA
J gene: TRBJ1-6
V gene: TRBV3-1/TRBV3-2
CDR3 protein: CASSAGAQNSPLHF
CDR3 DNA: TGTGCCAGCAGCGCAGGGGCGCAAAATTCACCCCTCCACTTT

CDR3 length: 15
clone size: NA
D gene: NA
J gene: TRBJ1-5
V gene: TRBV5-8
CDR3 protein: CASSLNGDSNQPQHF
CDR3 DNA: TGTGCCAGCAGCTTGAATGGAGATAGCAATCAGCCCCAGCATTTT